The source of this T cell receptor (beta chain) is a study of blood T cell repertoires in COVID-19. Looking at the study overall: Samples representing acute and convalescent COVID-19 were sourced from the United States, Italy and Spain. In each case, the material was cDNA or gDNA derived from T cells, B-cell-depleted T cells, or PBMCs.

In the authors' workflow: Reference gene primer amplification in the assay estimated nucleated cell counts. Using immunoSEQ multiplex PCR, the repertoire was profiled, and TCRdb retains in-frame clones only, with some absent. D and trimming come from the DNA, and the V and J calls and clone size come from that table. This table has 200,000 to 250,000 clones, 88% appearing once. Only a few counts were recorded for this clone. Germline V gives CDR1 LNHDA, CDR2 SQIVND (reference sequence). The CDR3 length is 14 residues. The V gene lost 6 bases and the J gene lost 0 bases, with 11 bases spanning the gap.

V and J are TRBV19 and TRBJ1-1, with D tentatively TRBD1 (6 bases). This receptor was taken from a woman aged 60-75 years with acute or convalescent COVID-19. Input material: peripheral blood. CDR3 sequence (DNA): TGTGCCAGTAGACGACAGGCCTTGAACACTGAAGCTTTCTTT. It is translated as CASRRQALNTEAFF.